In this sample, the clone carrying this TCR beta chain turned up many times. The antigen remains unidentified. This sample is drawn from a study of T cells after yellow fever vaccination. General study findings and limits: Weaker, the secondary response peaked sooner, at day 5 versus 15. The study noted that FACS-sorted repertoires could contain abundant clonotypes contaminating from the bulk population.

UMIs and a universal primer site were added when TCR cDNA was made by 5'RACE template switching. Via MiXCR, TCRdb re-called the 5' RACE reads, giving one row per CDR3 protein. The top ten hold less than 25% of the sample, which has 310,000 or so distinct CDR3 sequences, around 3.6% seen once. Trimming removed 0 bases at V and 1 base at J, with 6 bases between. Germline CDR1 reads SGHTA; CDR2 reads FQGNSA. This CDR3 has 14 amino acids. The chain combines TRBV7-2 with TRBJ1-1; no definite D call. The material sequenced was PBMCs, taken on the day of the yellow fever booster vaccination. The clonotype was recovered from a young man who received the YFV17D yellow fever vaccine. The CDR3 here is CASSLAWENTEAFF. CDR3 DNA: TGTGCCAGCAGCTTAGCGTGGGAGAACACTGAAGCTTTCTTT.